A single sample is the source of the 12 T cell receptor beta chains below, sequenced in a study of cytomegalovirus exposure and HLA in healthy donors. Primers for the PCR totalled 60 Vbeta and 13 Jbeta. Produced via immunoSEQ multiplex PCR; TCRdb's table is partial and in-frame only. The table lists about 170,000 clones, approximately 81% of them singletons. Sequencing used PBMCs. The source of these receptors is a boy aged 2-15 years in good health and CMV-seronegative.

The CDR3 sequence: CASTLSGLENTIYF. The CDR3 bases are TGTGCCAGCACCCTCTCAGGGTTGGAAAACACCATATATTTT. The gene calls are TRBV6-1 and TRBJ1-3; weak D call: TRBD1 (5 bases). The ends were cut back, 7 bases at V and 6 bases at J, with 16 bases in the middle. This CDR3 spans 14 amino acids. Germline assignment: CDR1 MNHNS and CDR2 SASEGT.

J is TRBJ1-2 and V is TRBV7-9; TRBD1 aligns across 8 bases. Germline lookup yields CDR1 SEHNR and CDR2 FQNEAQ (reference sequence). V lost 5 bases and J lost 4; bases outside the gene matches: 9. The CDR3 is 15 amino acids. The CDR3 region has the DNA TGTGCCAGCAGCGGTACCGGGACAGGCTCCTATGGCTACACCTTC. This translates into CASSGTGTGSYGYTF.

The chain combines TRBV11-2 with TRBJ1-1; D may be TRBD1 (6 bases). Germline CDR1 is SGHAT and CDR2 is FQNNGV. V shed 5 bases and J shed 10 bases, with 14 bases lying between them. CDR3 length: 12 amino acids. Here the CDR3 DNA reads TGTGCCAGCAGCCACGAGGGGGGGGGAGCTTTCTTT. This sequence encodes CASSHEGGGAFF.

This clone was seen only a few times. The chain has TRBV6-6 and TRBJ1-5; 7 bases line up with TRBD1. J lost 9 bases, V lost 6 bases, and 11 bases had no gene match. The CDR3 is 14 amino acids. Germline CDR1 reads MNHNY; CDR2 reads SVGAGI (reference sequence). The CDR3 region is CASSPDREDGPQHF. In DNA, the CDR3 is TGTGCCAGCAGCCCCGACAGGGAGGACGGGCCCCAGCATTTT.

This sequence joins TRBV6-1 and TRBJ1-4; D perhaps matches TRBD1 (5 bases). Germline CDR1 is MNHNS and CDR2 is SASEGT. V gave up 2 bases and J gave up 0 bases, with 16 bases separating them. This CDR3 spans 18 amino acids. The CDR3 reads CASSEPRGGDPTNEKLFF. CDR3 bases: TGTGCCAGCAGTGAACCCCGGGGAGGGGACCCAACTAATGAAAAACTGTTTTTT.

This clone was seen only once. This sample also contains other DNA sequences that code for the same CDR3. The rearrangement uses TRBV19 and TRBJ2-7, with 7 bases fitting TRBD1. The CDR3 runs 12 residues. Unmatched junction bases numbered 0, after V lost 4 bases and J lost 3 bases. Germline assignment: CDR1 LNHDA and CDR2 SQIVND (reference sequence). CDR3 sequence: CASSNRGYEQYF. In DNA, the CDR3 is TGTGCCAGTAGTAACAGGGGCTACGAGCAGTACTTC.

CDR3 residues: CASSLSGRSNEQFF. The CDR3 DNA reads as TGTGCCAGCAGCTTAAGCGGGAGGTCTAATGAGCAGTTCTTC. The chain carries TRBV7-9 and TRBJ2-1, with TRBD2 matching over 9 bases. This CDR3 is 14 amino acids long. CDR1 and CDR2 (germline): SEHNR, FQNEAQ (reference sequence). With V trimmed by 2 bases and J by 7 bases, 3 bases remained unmatched.

A remark on this clone: The junction shows a germline mismatch at one end, possibly a read error. The chain carries TRBV7-7 and TRBJ1-2; a weak D match, TRBD1 (5 bases). The CDR3 runs to 18 residues. The germline V gene encodes CDR1 SSHAT and CDR2 FNYEAQ (reference sequence). CDR3 bases: TGTGCTAGCAAGGTGAGCAGGGTTAGAATAGGATTAAACTATGGCTACACCTTC. This codes for CASKVSRVRIGLNYGYTF.

This clone was detected once. V is TRBV9 and J is TRBJ1-1, with TRBD1 identical over 8 bases. V trimming: 3 bases; J trimming: 5 bases; junction bases outside the gene matches: 3. The CDR3 is made up of 13 amino acids. In germline, CDR1 is SGDLS, CDR2 YYNGEE. Here the CDR3 reads CASSGQGLTEAFF. CDR3 in DNA: TGTGCCAGCAGCGGACAGGGGTTGACTGAAGCTTTCTTT.

The chain carries TRBV7-9 and TRBJ1-4, with 8 bases identical to TRBD1. Trimming at V came to 1 base and at J to 7 bases, leaving 2 bases not matched to a gene. This CDR3 region has 14 residues. Germline loops: CDR1 SEHNR, CDR2 FQNEAQ (reference sequence). CDR3 DNA: TGTGCCAGCAGCTTAGGGACAGGGAGTGAAAAACTGTTTTTT. Protein sequence: CASSLGTGSEKLFF.

The chain employs TRBV5-6 and TRBJ2-7, with 7 positions matching TRBD1. This CDR3 is built from 15 residues. The germline CDR1 and CDR2 sequences are SGHDT and YYEEEE. Trimming cost V 2 bases and J 0 bases; bases outside gene matches: 5. CDR3 protein: CASSFGTADSYEQYF. As DNA, the CDR3 is TGTGCCAGCAGCTTCGGGACAGCCGACTCCTACGAGCAGTACTTC.

The chain joins TRBV9 to TRBJ2-7; 11 bases align to TRBD1. Germline CDR1 SGDLS, CDR2 YYNGEE. This CDR3 has 15 amino acids. V was pared by 0 bases and J by 3 bases, with 2 bases of the junction left unmatched. The CDR3 bases are TGTGCCAGCAGCGTAGGGGGGACAGGGGGCTACGAGCAGTACTTC. This encodes CASSVGGTGGYEQYF.